A single sample is the source of the 25 T cell receptor beta chains below, sequenced in a study of cytomegalovirus exposure and HLA in healthy donors. Primers: 60 Vbeta forward and 13 Jbeta reverse. Libraries were prepared by immunoSEQ multiplex PCR; TCRdb keeps only in-frame clonotypes and omits some of them. The profile shows approximately 220,000 clones, 70% to 85% of them singletons. The sequenced sample consisted of PBMCs. The receptors were gathered from a girl aged 2-10 years in good health and CMV-seronegative.

V usage is TRBV4-1 and J usage is TRBJ1-2; TRBD1 aligns across 10 bases. After removal of 1 base from V and 2 bases from J, the junction contained 7 bases not matched to a gene. The CDR3 is made up of 17 amino acids. CDR1 is MGHRA and CDR2 is YSYEKL in the germline V gene. In DNA form, the CDR3 reads TGCGCCAGCAGCCAAGCCCCCGGGACAGGGGAAAACTATGGCTACACCTTC. Protein product: CASSQAPGTGENYGYTF.

The V gene is TRBV25-1, the J gene TRBJ1-5; D is perhaps TRBD1 (5 bases). The germline V gene encodes CDR1 MGHDK and CDR2 SYGVNS. Trimming pared 3 bases from V and 8 bases from J, leaving 17 bases between. The CDR3 is made up of 15 amino acids. The CDR3 DNA sequence: TGTGCCAGCAGTGATTCACCCGGGGGTTCGGAGCCCCAGCATTTT. Its translation is CASSDSPGGSEPQHF.

CDR3 sequence: CASSSAGTLKETQYF. In nucleotides, the CDR3 is TGTGCCAGCAGCTCGGCGGGGACCCTGAAAGAGACCCAGTACTTC. The chain combines TRBV5-4 with TRBJ2-5; the D gene is possibly TRBD2 (6 bases). CDR1 and CDR2 from the germline V gene are SGHNT and YYREEE (reference sequence). V was shortened by 3 bases and J by 3 bases, with 15 bases between the two germline ends. The CDR3 runs 15 residues.

The chain couples TRBV27 to TRBJ2-5; D possibly corresponds to TRBD1 (5 bases). This CDR3 comprises 13 residues. Per the germline V gene, CDR1 is MNHEY and CDR2 is SMNVEV (reference sequence). Trimming took 7 bases from V and 6 from J, leaving 15 bases between them. CDR3 in amino acids: CASTSTRGKTQYF. CDR3 bases: TGTGCCAGCACGTCAACAAGGGGCAAGACCCAGTACTTC.

The chain links TRBV27 to TRBJ2-7, with D tentatively TRBD1 (6 bases). V lost 7 bases and J 0 bases, leaving 13 bases between the germline ends. CDR3 length equals 14 residues. Germline lookup yields CDR1 MNHEY and CDR2 SMNVEV (reference sequence). CDR3 nucleotides: TGTGCCAGCATGAAGCAGGGGAGCTCCTACGAGCAGTACTTC. This encodes CASMKQGSSYEQYF.

The rearrangement joins TRBV1 to TRBJ2-5; TRBD2 is taken as the D call from the table, unchecked against the DNA. The J call could be wrong; TRBJ2-7 is a better fit for the DNA end. TRBV1 is listed as a pseudogene. The CDR3 totals 15 residues. CDR3: CTSSHRLAGVNEQYF. The CDR3 DNA reads as TGCACCAGCAGCCACCGTCTAGCGGGAGTAAACGAGCAGTACTTC.

In its sample, this clone was seen once. This chain links TRBV10-3 with TRBJ2-1, with D possibly matching TRBD2 (6 bases). CDR1 is ENHRY and CDR2 is SYGVKD in the germline V gene. Trimming cost V 0 bases and J 6 bases, with 12 bases left between them. The CDR3 contains 15 residues. CDR3 protein: CAISESPGDANEQFF. The CDR3 DNA reads TGTGCCATCAGTGAGTCGCCGGGAGACGCCAATGAGCAGTTCTTC.

This clone appeared once. This chain joins TRBV2 and TRBJ2-2; TRBD2 aligns across 9 bases. The CDR3 spans 15 residues. Unmatched junction bases numbered 7, after V lost 7 bases and J lost 4 bases. Germline CDR1 reads SNHLY; CDR2 reads FYNNEI. The CDR3: CASTFRAGGTGELFF. CDR3 DNA: TGTGCCAGCACATTTCGAGCGGGAGGCACCGGGGAGCTGTTTTTT.

The chain couples TRBV7-9 to TRBJ2-2; perhaps TRBD1 as D (6 bases). Trimming shortened V by 4 bases and J by 4 bases, and 22 bases separated the two germline ends. The CDR3 covers 18 residues. Germline CDR1 reads SEHNR; CDR2 reads FQNEAQ (reference sequence). The CDR3 sequence is CASSSMGRTEESTGELFF. The CDR3 nucleotides read TGTGCCAGCAGCTCAATGGGAAGGACAGAAGAATCCACCGGGGAGCTGTTTTTT.

J is TRBJ1-1 and V is TRBV6-5; 9 bases fit TRBD1. Germline V lookup: CDR1 MNHEY, CDR2 SVGAGI. CDR3 length: 15 residues. J lost 0 bases, V lost 6 bases, and 5 bases had no gene match. Here the CDR3 reads CASSWGTGMNTEAFF. The CDR3 DNA reads as TGTGCCAGCAGCTGGGGGACAGGGATGAACACTGAAGCTTTCTTT.

CDR3 loop: CASSQVVPSGGSEQYF. CDR3 bases: TGTGCCAGCAGCCAAGTTGTTCCTAGCGGGGGAAGCGAGCAGTACTTC. The chain links TRBV4-2 to TRBJ2-7; 10 positions match TRBD2. The CDR3 covers 16 residues. Unmatched junction bases numbered 9, after V lost 1 base and J lost 6 bases. Per germline, CDR1 LGHNA and CDR2 YNFKEQ.

The chain recombines TRBV5-6 with TRBJ2-1; a possible D gene is TRBD1 (6 bases). The CDR3 consists of 12 residues. CDR1 is SGHDT and CDR2 is YYEEEE in the germline V gene. V was cut by 3 bases and J by 15 bases, with 16 bases left in between. This CDR3 is CASSSDSTPGFF. The CDR3 DNA reads as TGTGCCAGCAGCTCGGACAGCACCCCGGGGTTCTTC. The whole variable domain, filled in from reference TRBV5-6 and TRBJ2-1, reads DAGVTQSPTHLIKTRGQQVTLRCSPKSGHDTVSWYQQALGQGPQFIFQYYEEEERQRGNFPDRFSGHQFPNYSSELNVNALLLGDSALYLCASSSDSTPGFFGPGTRLTVL.

This chain connects TRBV29-1 to TRBJ2-5; 7 bases line up with TRBD1. Matching the DNA end better, TRBJ2-7 makes the J call doubtful. The CDR3 is 14 amino acids. Per germline, CDR1 SQVTM and CDR2 ANQGSEA. The CDR3 is CSVVLQGRTYEQYF. In DNA form, the CDR3 reads TGCAGCGTTGTGCTACAGGGGCGGACCTACGAGCAGTACTTC.

The chain is built from TRBV11-2 and TRBJ2-3; D is ambiguous. V was shortened by 0 bases and J by 4 bases, with 11 bases between the two germline ends. Germline CDR1 is SGHAT and CDR2 is FQNNGV. The CDR3 has 15 residues. CDR3 residues: CASSLDDITPDTQYF. For the CDR3, the DNA is TGTGCCAGCAGCTTAGACGACATCACGCCAGATACGCAGTATTTT.

This clone occurred once. The CDR3 DNA follows: TGTGCCAGCAGCCGAGAGGGTCGATCCACTGAAGCTTTCTTT. It codes for CASSREGRSTEAFF. This sequence joins TRBV16 and TRBJ1-1; D is unresolved. V was clipped by 4 bases and J by 4 bases, with 13 bases between them. The CDR3 runs 14 residues. CDR1 is KGHSY and CDR2 is FQNENV in the germline V gene.

This chain links TRBV11-2 with TRBJ2-1, with TRBD2 matching 8 bases. This CDR3 spans 15 amino acids. CDR1 and CDR2 (germline): SGHAT, FQNNGV. V dropped 5 bases and J dropped 8; count of bases not matched to a gene: 11. The CDR3 DNA follows: TGTGCCAGCAGCCCTGGGGCTAGCGGGTTGCATGAGCAGTTCTTC. The encoded protein is CASSPGASGLHEQFF.

CDR3 region: CASSPTGLNTEAFF. CDR3 nucleotide sequence: TGTGCCAGCAGTCCGACAGGTTTGAACACTGAAGCTTTCTTT. The chain couples TRBV27 to TRBJ1-1, with a weak D call TRBD1 (6 bases). CDR3 length equals 14 residues. Trimming shortened V by 5 bases and J by 0 bases, and 10 bases separated the two germline ends. From germline, CDR1 is MNHEY and CDR2 SMNVEV (reference sequence).

This clone is a singleton in its sample. The chain carries TRBV6-1 and TRBJ2-3, with TRBD2 identical over 11 bases. This CDR3 comprises 15 residues. The ends lost 6 bases at V and 5 bases at J; junction bases unmatched: 7. CDR1 and CDR2 (germline): MNHNS, SASEGT. CDR3 loop: CASRKTSGTVDTQYF. CDR3 sequence (DNA): TGTGCCAGCAGGAAGACTAGCGGGACGGTAGATACGCAGTATTTT.

The J gene is TRBJ2-1, the V gene TRBV7-9; D gene unclear. Germline CDR1 and CDR2: SEHNR and FQNEAQ (reference sequence). The CDR3 contains 13 residues. V was cut by 5 bases and J by 4 bases, with 9 bases left in between. The CDR3 bases are TGTGCCAGCAGCCTCACAGAGTACAATGAGCAGTTCTTC. Amino acids: CASSLTEYNEQFF.

This rearrangement joins TRBV5-4 to TRBJ2-1; TRBD2 matches 10 bases. The V segment lost 0 bases and the J segment 6 bases; nucleotides outside the gene matches: 9. Germline CDR1 SGHNT, CDR2 YYREEE (reference sequence). This CDR3 is built from 17 residues. Written as DNA, the CDR3 is TGTGCCAGCAGCTTGGGTCTAGCGGGGGCCACCGCCAATGAGCAGTTCTTC. Translation: CASSLGLAGATANEQFF.

V usage is TRBV27 and J usage is TRBJ2-2; possible D gene TRBD2, 5 bases. Germline assignment: CDR1 MNHEY and CDR2 SMNVEV (reference sequence). V lost 3 bases and J lost 3, with 11 bases in between. The CDR3 has 15 amino acids. The chain's CDR3 is CASSFGDEYTGELFF. For the CDR3, the DNA is TGTGCCAGCAGTTTCGGGGATGAATACACCGGGGAGCTGTTTTTT.

The J gene is TRBJ2-1, the V gene TRBV29-1; 13 nucleotides agree with TRBD2. Germline trimming cut 7 bases from V and 4 bases from J; bases unmatched to any gene: 4. Germline CDR1 SQVTM, CDR2 ANQGSEA. There are 14 residues in the CDR3. The CDR3 region has the DNA TGCAGCGGGGGGACTAGCGGGACTTACAATGAGCAGTTCTTC. Its protein product is CSGGTSGTYNEQFF.

This chain joins TRBV6-1 and TRBJ1-1; maybe TRBD1 (5 bases). CDR1 and CDR2 (germline): MNHNS, SASEGT. CDR3 length: 12 amino acids. Trimming shortened V by 2 bases and J by 10 bases, and 11 bases separated the two germline ends. As DNA, the CDR3 is TGTGCCAGCAGTGAAATGGGGGGGGGAGCTTTCTTT. It yields the protein CASSEMGGGAFF.

The chain is built from TRBV6-1 and TRBJ1-2; perhaps TRBD1 as D (5 bases). Trimming cost V 7 bases and J 3 bases, with 12 bases left between them. This CDR3 contains 13 residues. Germline assignment: CDR1 MNHNS and CDR2 SASEGT. The CDR3 DNA is TGTGCCAGCACAAACAGGATCTACTATGGCTACACCTTC. It specifies CASTNRIYYGYTF.

This chain joins TRBV7-2 and TRBJ2-2, with D possibly matching TRBD1 (6 bases). V was cut by 7 bases and J by 3 bases, with 21 bases left in between. The germline gives CDR1 SGHTA, CDR2 FQGNSA. The length of the CDR3 is 17 residues. The CDR3 DNA reads as TGTGCCAGCACCTACCACCGTAGGGGGACCCACACCGGGGAGCTGTTTTTT. Amino acid sequence: CASTYHRRGTHTGELFF. The full variable domain, with the rest looked up from reference TRBV7-2 and TRBJ2-2, is GAGVSQSPSNKVTEKGKDVELRCDPISGHTALYWYRQSLGQGLEFLIYFQGNSAPDKSGLPSDRFSAERTGGSVSTLTIQRTQQEDSAVYLCASTYHRRGTHTGELFFGEGSRLTVL.